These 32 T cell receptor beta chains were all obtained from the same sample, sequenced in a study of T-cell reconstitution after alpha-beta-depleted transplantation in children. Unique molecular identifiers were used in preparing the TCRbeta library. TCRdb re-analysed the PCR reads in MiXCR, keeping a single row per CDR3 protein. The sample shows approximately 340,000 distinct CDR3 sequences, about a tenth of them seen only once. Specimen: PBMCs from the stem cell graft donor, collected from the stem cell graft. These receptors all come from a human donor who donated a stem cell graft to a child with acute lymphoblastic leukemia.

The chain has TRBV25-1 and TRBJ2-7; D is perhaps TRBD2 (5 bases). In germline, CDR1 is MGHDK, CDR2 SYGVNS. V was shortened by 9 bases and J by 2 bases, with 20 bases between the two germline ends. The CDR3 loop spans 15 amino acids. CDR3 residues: CASTETGIGTYEQYF. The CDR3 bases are TGTGCCAGTACCGAAACCGGGATTGGTACCTACGAGCAGTACTTC.

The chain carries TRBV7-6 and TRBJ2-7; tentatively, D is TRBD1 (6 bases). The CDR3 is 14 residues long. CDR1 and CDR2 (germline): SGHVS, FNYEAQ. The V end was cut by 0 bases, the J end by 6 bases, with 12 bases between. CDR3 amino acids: CASSLAGAFSEQYF. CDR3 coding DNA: TGTGCCAGCAGCTTAGCGGGGGCATTCAGCGAGCAGTACTTC. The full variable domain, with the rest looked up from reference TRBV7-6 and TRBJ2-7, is GAGVSQSPRYKVTKRGQDVALRCDPISGHVSLYWYRQALGQGPEFLTYFNYEAQQDKSGLPNDRFSAERPEGSISTLTIQRTEQRDSAMYRCASSLAGAFSEQYFGPGTRLTVT.

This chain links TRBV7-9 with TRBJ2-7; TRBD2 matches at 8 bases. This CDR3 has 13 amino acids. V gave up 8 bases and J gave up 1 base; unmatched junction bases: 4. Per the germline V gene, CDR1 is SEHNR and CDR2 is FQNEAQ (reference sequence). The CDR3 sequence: CASGLAGSYEQYF. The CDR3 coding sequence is TGTGCCAGCGGGCTAGCGGGTTCCTACGAGCAGTACTTC.

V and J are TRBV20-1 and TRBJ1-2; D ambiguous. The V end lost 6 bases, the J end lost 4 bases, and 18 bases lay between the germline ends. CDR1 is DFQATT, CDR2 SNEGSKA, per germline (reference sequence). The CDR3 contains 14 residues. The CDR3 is CSALLGGRSYGYTF. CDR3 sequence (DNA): TGCAGTGCCCTTCTGGGAGGGAGAAGCTATGGCTACACCTTC.

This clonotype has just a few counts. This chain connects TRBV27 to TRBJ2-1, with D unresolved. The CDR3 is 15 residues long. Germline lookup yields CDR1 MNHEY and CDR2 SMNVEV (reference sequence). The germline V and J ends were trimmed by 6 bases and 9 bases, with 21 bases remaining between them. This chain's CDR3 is CASRPAPPPLSEQFF. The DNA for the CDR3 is TGTGCCAGCAGACCCGCTCCGCCCCCCCTTTCTGAGCAGTTCTTC.

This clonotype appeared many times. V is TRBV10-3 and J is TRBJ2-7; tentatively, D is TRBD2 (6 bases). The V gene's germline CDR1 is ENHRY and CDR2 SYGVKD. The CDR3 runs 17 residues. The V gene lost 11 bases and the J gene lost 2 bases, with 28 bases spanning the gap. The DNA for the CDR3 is TGTGCCGGTCCGGGACTTGCCCCAAAGTCCCTGCCCTACGAGCAGTACTTC. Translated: CAGPGLAPKSLPYEQYF.

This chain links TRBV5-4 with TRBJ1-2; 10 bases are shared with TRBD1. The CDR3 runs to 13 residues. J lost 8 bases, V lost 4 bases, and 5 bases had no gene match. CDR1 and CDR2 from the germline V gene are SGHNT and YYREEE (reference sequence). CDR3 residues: CASSQRTGGGYTF. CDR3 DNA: TGTGCCAGCAGCCAACGGACAGGGGGAGGCTACACCTTC.

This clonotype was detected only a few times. CDR3 loop: CASSLRLAGGPGETQYF. The DNA for the CDR3 is TGCGCCAGCAGCCTCAGACTAGCGGGAGGGCCTGGAGAGACCCAGTACTTC. The chain links TRBV5-1 to TRBJ2-5; TRBD2 aligns across 14 bases. Germline CDR1 SGHRS, CDR2 YFSETQ. This CDR3 spans 17 amino acids. The ends lost 4 bases at V and 4 bases at J; junction bases unmatched: 9.

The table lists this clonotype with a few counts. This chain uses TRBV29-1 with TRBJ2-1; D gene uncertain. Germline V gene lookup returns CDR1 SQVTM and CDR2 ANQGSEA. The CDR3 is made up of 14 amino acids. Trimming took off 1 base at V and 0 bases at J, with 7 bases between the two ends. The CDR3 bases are TGCAGCGTTGAAGGCAGGAGCTCCTACAATGAGCAGTTCTTC. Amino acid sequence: CSVEGRSSYNEQFF.

The CDR3 DNA reads as TGTGCCAGCAGCCCCCCCCATACAGATACGCAGTATTTT. Amino acid sequence: CASSPPHTDTQYF. This rearrangement joins TRBV7-9 to TRBJ2-3, with D unresolved. This CDR3 has 13 amino acids. The germline CDR1 and CDR2 sequences are SEHNR and FQNEAQ (reference sequence). V lost 5 bases, J lost 3 bases, and 9 bases lay in between.

CDR3 in DNA: TGTGCCTGGAGTTCCCCCGGGACACCTCTAAGCACAGATACGCAGTATTTT. This translates into CAWSSPGTPLSTDTQYF. V is TRBV30 and J is TRBJ2-3; D may be TRBD1 (6 bases). Germline values: CDR1 GTSNPN, CDR2 SVGIG (reference sequence). This CDR3 has 17 residues. V gave up 2 bases and J gave up 0 bases, with 18 bases separating them.

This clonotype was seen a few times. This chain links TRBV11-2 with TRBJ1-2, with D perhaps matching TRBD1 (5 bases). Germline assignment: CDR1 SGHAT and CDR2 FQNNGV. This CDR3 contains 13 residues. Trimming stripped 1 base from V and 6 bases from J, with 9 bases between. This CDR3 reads CASSLGEGHGYTF. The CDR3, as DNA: TGTGCCAGCAGCTTAGGAGAGGGGCATGGCTACACCTTC.

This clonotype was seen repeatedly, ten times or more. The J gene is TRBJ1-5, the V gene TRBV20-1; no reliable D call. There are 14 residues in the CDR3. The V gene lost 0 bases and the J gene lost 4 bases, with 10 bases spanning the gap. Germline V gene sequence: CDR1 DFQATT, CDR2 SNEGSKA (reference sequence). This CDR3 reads CSAREIHGNQPQHF. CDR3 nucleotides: TGCAGTGCTAGAGAGATACACGGGAATCAGCCCCAGCATTTT.

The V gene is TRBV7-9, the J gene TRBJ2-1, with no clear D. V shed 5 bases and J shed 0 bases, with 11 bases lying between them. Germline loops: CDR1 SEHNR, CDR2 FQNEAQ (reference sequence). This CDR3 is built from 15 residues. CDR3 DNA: TGTGCCAGCAGCCTTAGTCAGAGCTCCTACAATGAGCAGTTCTTC. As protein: CASSLSQSSYNEQFF.

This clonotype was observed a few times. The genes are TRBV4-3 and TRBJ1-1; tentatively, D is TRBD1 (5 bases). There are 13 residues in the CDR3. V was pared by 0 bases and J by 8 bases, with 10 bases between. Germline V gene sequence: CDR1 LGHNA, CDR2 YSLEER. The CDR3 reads CASSQEPRAEAFF. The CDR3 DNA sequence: TGCGCCAGCAGCCAAGAACCCAGGGCAGAAGCTTTCTTT.

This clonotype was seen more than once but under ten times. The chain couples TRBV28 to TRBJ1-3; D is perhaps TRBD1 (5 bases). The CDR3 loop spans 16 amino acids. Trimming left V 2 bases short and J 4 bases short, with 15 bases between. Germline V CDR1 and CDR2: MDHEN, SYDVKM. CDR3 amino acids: CASSLEGQGRGNTIYF. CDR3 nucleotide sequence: TGTGCCAGCAGTTTAGAGGGGCAGGGACGCGGAAACACCATATATTTT. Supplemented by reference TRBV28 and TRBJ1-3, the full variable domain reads DVKVTQSSRYLVKRTGEKVFLECVQDMDHENMFWYRQDPGLGLRLIYFSYDVKMKEKGDIPEGYSVSREKKERFSLILESASTNQTSMYLCASSLEGQGRGNTIYFGEGSWLTVV.

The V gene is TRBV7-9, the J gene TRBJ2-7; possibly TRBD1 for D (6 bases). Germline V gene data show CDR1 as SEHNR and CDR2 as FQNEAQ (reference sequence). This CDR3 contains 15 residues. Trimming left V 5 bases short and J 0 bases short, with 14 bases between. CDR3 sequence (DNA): TGTGCCAGCAGCGGGACAAGACTGAGCTCCTACGAGCAGTACTTC. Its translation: CASSGTRLSSYEQYF.

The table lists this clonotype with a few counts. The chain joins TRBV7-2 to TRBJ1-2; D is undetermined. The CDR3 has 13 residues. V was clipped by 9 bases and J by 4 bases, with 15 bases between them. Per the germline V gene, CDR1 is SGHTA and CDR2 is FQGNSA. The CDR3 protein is CASGLGSGYGYTF. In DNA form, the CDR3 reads TGTGCCAGTGGCTTGGGCTCTGGCTATGGCTACACCTTC.

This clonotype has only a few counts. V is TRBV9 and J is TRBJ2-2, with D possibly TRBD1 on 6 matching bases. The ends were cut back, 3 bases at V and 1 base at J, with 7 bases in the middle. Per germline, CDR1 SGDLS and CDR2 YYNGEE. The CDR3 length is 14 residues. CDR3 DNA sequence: TGTGCCAGCAGCGGGGACAAGAACACCGGGGAGCTGTTTTTT. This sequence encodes CASSGDKNTGELFF.

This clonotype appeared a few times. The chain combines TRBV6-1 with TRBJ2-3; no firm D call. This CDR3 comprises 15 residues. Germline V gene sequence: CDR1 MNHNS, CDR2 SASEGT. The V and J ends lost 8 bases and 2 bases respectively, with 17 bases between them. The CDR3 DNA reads TGTGCCAGCCGTCGCTTGCGCTCACTCACAGATACGCAGTATTTT. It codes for CASRRLRSLTDTQYF.

CDR3 sequence (DNA): TGTGCCAGCAGCACGGGACAGGGAGCAGATACGCAGTATTTT. Protein sequence: CASSTGQGADTQYF. The chain has TRBV7-2 and TRBJ2-3; 9 bases agree with TRBD1. Germline V gene data show CDR1 as SGHTA and CDR2 as FQGNSA. This CDR3 contains 14 residues. Trimming at V came to 5 bases and at J to 4 bases, leaving 4 bases not matched to a gene.

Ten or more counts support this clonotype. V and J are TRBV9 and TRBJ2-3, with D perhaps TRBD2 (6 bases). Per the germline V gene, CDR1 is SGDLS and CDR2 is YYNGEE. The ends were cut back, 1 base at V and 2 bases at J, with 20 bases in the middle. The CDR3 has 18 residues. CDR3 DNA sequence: TGTGCCAGCAGCGTAAGAGCTCCGCGGGGCGGGGACACAGATACGCAGTATTTT. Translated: CASSVRAPRGGDTDTQYF.

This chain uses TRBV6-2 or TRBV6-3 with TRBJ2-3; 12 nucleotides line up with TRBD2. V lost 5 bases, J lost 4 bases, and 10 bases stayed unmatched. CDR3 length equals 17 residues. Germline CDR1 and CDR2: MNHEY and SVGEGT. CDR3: CASSPLRLAGEADTQYF. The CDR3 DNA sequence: TGTGCCAGCAGTCCTCTAAGACTAGCGGGAGAGGCAGATACGCAGTATTTT.

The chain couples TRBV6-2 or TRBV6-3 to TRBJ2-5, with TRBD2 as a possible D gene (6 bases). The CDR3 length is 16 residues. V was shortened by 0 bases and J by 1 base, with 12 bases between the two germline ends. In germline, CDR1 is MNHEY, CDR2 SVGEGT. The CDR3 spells CASSYSNLATQETQYF. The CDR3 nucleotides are TGTGCCAGCAGTTACTCGAACCTAGCGACCCAAGAGACCCAGTACTTC.

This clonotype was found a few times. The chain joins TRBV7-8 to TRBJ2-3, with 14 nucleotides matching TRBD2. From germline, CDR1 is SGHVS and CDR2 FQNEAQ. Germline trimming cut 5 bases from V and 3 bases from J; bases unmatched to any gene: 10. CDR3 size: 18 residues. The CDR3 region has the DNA TGTGCCAGCAGCCTACCGGGACTAGCGGGAGTCAAGACAGATACGCAGTATTTT. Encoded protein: CASSLPGLAGVKTDTQYF.

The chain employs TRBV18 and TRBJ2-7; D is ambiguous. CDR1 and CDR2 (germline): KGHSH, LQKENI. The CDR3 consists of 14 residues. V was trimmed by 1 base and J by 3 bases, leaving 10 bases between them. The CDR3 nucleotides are TGTGCCAGCTCACCACGTGCAGAGGTCTACGAGCAGTACTTC. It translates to CASSPRAEVYEQYF.

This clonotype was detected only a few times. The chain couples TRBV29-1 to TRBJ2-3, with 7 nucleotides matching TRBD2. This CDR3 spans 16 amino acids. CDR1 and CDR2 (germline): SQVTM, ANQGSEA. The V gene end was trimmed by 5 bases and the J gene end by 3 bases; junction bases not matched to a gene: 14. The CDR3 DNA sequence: TGCAGCGTTTCCCCTCCGTCTAAGGGACTAACAGATACGCAGTATTTT. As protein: CSVSPPSKGLTDTQYF.

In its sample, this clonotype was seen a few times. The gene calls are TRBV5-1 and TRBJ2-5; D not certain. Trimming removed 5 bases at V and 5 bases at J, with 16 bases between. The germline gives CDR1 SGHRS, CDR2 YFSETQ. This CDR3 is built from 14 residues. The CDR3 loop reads CASRVGSARETQYF. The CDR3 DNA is TGCGCCAGCAGAGTGGGAAGCGCTCGGGAGACCCAGTACTTC.

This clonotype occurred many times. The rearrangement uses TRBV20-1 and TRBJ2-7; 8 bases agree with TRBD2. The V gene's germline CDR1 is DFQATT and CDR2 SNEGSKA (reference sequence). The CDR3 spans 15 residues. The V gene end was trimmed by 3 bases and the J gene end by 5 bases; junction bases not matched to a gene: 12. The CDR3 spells CSARLPGRAFNEQYF. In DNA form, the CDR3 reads TGCAGTGCTAGGCTTCCCGGGAGGGCCTTCAACGAGCAGTACTTC.

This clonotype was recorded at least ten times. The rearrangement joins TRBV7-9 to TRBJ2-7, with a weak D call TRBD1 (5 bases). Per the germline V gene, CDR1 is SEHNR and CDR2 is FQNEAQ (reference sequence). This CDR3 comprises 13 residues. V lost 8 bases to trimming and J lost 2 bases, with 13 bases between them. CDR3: CASGYGATYEQYF. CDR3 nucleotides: TGTGCCAGCGGCTATGGGGCTACCTACGAGCAGTACTTC.

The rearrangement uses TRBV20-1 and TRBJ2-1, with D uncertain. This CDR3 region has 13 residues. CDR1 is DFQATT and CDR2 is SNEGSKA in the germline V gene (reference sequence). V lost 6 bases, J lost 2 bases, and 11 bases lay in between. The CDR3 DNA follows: TGCAGTGCGCCCCATGGCGCCTACAATGAGCAGTTCTTC. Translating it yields CSAPHGAYNEQFF.

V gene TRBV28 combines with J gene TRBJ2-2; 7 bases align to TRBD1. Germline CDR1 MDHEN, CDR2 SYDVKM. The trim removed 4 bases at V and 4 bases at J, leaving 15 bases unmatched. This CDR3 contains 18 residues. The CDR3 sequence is CASSSPLRGRLSTGELFF. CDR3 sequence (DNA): TGTGCCAGCAGTTCCCCCCTTAGGGGGCGCCTGAGCACCGGGGAGCTGTTTTTT. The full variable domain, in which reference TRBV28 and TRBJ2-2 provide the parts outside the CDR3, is DVKVTQSSRYLVKRTGEKVFLECVQDMDHENMFWYRQDPGLGLRLIYFSYDVKMKEKGDIPEGYSVSREKKERFSLILESASTNQTSMYLCASSSPLRGRLSTGELFFGEGSRLTVL.